This T cell receptor (beta chain) was captured in a study of T cells in Graves' hyperthyroidism and ophthalmopathy. This clonotype was recorded many times. Its specificity is unknown. Overall study findings and caveats: In blood, most of the thyroid clonotypes expanded above 0.001 were also present.

Clinical symptoms, serum thyroxine, TRAb, thyroid ultrasound and orbital computed tomography established diagnosis. The authors took PBMCs from roughly 9.3 ml fresh peripheral blood. TCR beta CDR3 sequences were amplified from RNA transcripts. TCR CDR3 regions were first amplified by RT-PCR with HTBI primers. TCRdb re-called the multiplex PCR reads through MiXCR, storing one row per CDR3 protein. The sample holds under 350,000 distinct CDR3 sequences; about an eighth are singletons and the top ten take 7.8%. Sequenced sample: blood. The receptor was isolated from a woman in her 30s with Graves' hyperthyroidism that later progressed to Graves' ophthalmopathy.

In DNA, the CDR3 is TGCAGTGCCGTAGTTCTAGCGGGAGGGTCAGGGGAGCAGTACTTC. This gives the protein CSAVVLAGGSGEQYF. The J gene is TRBJ2-7, the V gene TRBV20-1, with 12 bases that match TRBD2. J was trimmed by 7 bases and V by 6 bases; bases with no gene match: 13. Germline CDR1 and CDR2: DFQATT and SNEGSKA (reference sequence). The CDR3 extends over 15 amino acids.